This entry lists 13 T cell receptor beta chains sequenced from one sample in a study of graft-versus-host responses after intestinal transplantation. These receptors are not linked to any known antigen. Sequenced by immunoSEQ multiplex PCR; TCRdb stores in-frame clones only, minus some. The sample includes 75,000 to 100,000 clones, 83% of them seen just once. The sequences come from unstimulated CD8+ T cells sorted from spleen or lymph node cells, collected before intestinal transplant. All receptors derive from a human donor who received an intestinal transplant.

This clone was picked up one time. The chain recombines TRBV7-6 with TRBJ1-1; 9 positions match TRBD1. Germline V gives CDR1 SGHVS, CDR2 FNYEAQ. Trimming cost V 5 bases and J 3 bases; bases outside gene matches: 4. This CDR3 comprises 14 residues. CDR3 nucleotide sequence: TGTGCCAGCAGCCCACGGACAGGGGACACTGAAGCTTTCTTT. Translation: CASSPRTGDTEAFF.

The chain links TRBV11-3 to TRBJ2-7, with a possible D match to TRBD1 (6 bases). The CDR3 length is 13 residues. V was cut by 5 bases and J by 3 bases, with 11 bases left in between. In germline, CDR1 is SGHNT, CDR2 YENEEA. For the CDR3, the DNA is TGTGCCAGCAGCCCCCGACAGGACTACGAGCAGTACTTC. As protein: CASSPRQDYEQYF.

The chain uses TRBV5-6 and TRBJ2-5; tentative D call: TRBD2 (5 bases). Germline CDR1 and CDR2: SGHDT and YYEEEE. The CDR3 sequence is 15 residues long. With 0 bases removed from V and 1 base from J, the gap between germline ends came to 10 bases. The DNA of the CDR3 is TGTGCCAGCAGCTTGGTGCTCCTAGCCCAAGAGACCCAGTACTTC. Its protein is CASSLVLLAQETQYF. Full variable domain (outside the CDR3, taken from reference TRBV5-6 and TRBJ2-5): DAGVTQSPTHLIKTRGQQVTLRCSPKSGHDTVSWYQQALGQGPQFIFQYYEEEERQRGNFPDRFSGHQFPNYSSELNVNALLLGDSALYLCASSLVLLAQETQYFGPGTRLLVL.

The CDR3 reads CASSLGTGANVLTF. The CDR3 DNA reads TGTGCCAGCAGTTTAGGAACTGGGGCCAACGTCCTGACTTTC. The chain uses TRBV27 and TRBJ2-6; no reliable D call. CDR1 and CDR2 (germline): MNHEY, SMNVEV (reference sequence). Deletions cut 2 bases from V and 2 bases from J, with 4 bases between. This CDR3 spans 14 amino acids.

The V and J genes are TRBV2 and TRBJ2-1; D could derive from TRBD1 or TRBD2 (5 bases each). Trimming removed 1 base from V and 4 bases from J, with 8 bases in between. CDR1 is SNHLY, CDR2 FYNNEI, per germline. The CDR3 is made up of 14 amino acids. The CDR3 nucleotides read TGTGCCAGCAGTGAAGGGGACGGATACAATGAGCAGTTCTTC. It encodes CASSEGDGYNEQFF. Combining the CDR3 with reference TRBV2 and TRBJ2-1 gives the whole variable domain EPEVTQTPSHQVTQMGQEVILRCVPISNHLYFYWYRQILGQKVEFLVSFYNNEISEKSEIFDDQFSVERPDGSNFTLKIRSTKLEDSAMYFCASSEGDGYNEQFFGPGTRLTVL.

The CDR3 spells CASSLGQGFDEQYF. The CDR3 nucleotides read TGTGCCAGCAGTTTGGGACAGGGTTTTGACGAGCAGTACTTC. The chain links TRBV28 to TRBJ2-7; 9 positions match TRBD1. The germline V gene has CDR1 MDHEN and CDR2 SYDVKM. V was clipped by 3 bases and J by 5 bases; unmatched bases: 5. There are 14 residues in the CDR3. The variable domain in full, completed from reference TRBV28 and TRBJ2-7, reads DVKVTQSSRYLVKRTGEKVFLECVQDMDHENMFWYRQDPGLGLRLIYFSYDVKMKEKGDIPEGYSVSREKKERFSLILESASTNQTSMYLCASSLGQGFDEQYFGPGTRLTVT.

The sample holds one count of this clone. This chain links TRBV27 with TRBJ2-7; no clear D gene. Germline V CDR1 and CDR2: MNHEY, SMNVEV (reference sequence). This CDR3 comprises 13 residues. V was trimmed by 3 bases and J by 2 bases, leaving 8 bases between them. The CDR3 nucleotides are TGTGCCAGCAGTTTTGCACAAACCTACGAGCAGTACTTC. Encoded protein: CASSFAQTYEQYF.

V and J are TRBV10-3 and TRBJ2-1; D is possibly TRBD1 (6 bases). The germline V and J ends were trimmed by 11 bases and 0 bases, with 14 bases remaining between them. The V gene's germline CDR1 is ENHRY and CDR2 SYGVKD. The length of the CDR3 is 14 residues. The DNA of the CDR3 is TGTGCCCCCTGGACAGTGAGCTCCTACAATGAGCAGTTCTTC. Residues: CAPWTVSSYNEQFF.

The V gene is TRBV6-5, the J gene TRBJ2-7; 11 bases line up with TRBD2. CDR1 and CDR2 from the germline V gene are MNHEY and SVGAGI. The ends lost 2 bases at V and 4 bases at J; junction bases unmatched: 4. The CDR3 length is 15 residues. CDR3 in amino acids: CASSYGASGRYEQYF. CDR3 in DNA: TGTGCCAGCAGTTACGGTGCTAGCGGGAGGTACGAGCAGTACTTC.

The V call is TRBV27, the J call TRBJ2-3, with TRBD1 matching over 8 bases. Germline lookup yields CDR1 MNHEY and CDR2 SMNVEV (reference sequence). V gave up 8 bases and J gave up 5 bases; unmatched junction bases: 12. The CDR3 has 15 amino acids. Here the CDR3 reads CASAWRQGAVDTQYF. The CDR3 nucleotides are TGTGCCAGCGCATGGAGGCAGGGGGCCGTAGATACGCAGTATTTT.

This chain connects TRBV21-1 to TRBJ2-2. TRBV21-1 is a listed pseudogene. The CDR3 covers 17 residues. CDR3 in amino acids: CASSKGGWAENTGELFF. The DNA for the CDR3 is TGTGCCAGCAGCAAAGGGGGATGGGCAGAAAACACCGGGGAGCTGTTTTTT.

This chain joins TRBV4-1 and TRBJ2-6; the D gene is possibly TRBD1 (5 bases). The V gene's germline CDR1 is MGHRA and CDR2 YSYEKL. This CDR3 comprises 16 residues. Trimming cost V 0 bases and J 4 bases, with 10 bases left between them. The CDR3 region has the DNA TGCGCCAGCAGCCAAGATCAGGGAACCGGGGCCAACGTCCTGACTTTC. Translated: CASSQDQGTGANVLTF.

Note on this clone: The junction departs from germline at one end; a sequencing error may be responsible. Other nucleotide sequences from this sample produce the same CDR3. This sequence joins TRBV19 and TRBJ1-1; D is possibly TRBD1 (5 bases). This CDR3 is 17 amino acids long. In germline, CDR1 is LNHDA, CDR2 SQIVND (reference sequence). CDR3 loop: CASSIAPGKVGDTEAFF. DNA for the CDR3: TGTGCCAGTAGCATAGCTCCAGGGAAGGTCGGGGACACTGAAGCTTTCTTT. Full variable domain (missing parts from reference TRBV19 and TRBJ1-1): DGGITQSPKYLFRKEGQNVTLSCEQNLNHDAMYWYRQDPGQGLRLIYYSQIVNDFQKGDIAEGYSVSREKKESFPLTVTSAQKNPTAFYLCASSIAPGKVGDTEAFFGQGTRLTVV.